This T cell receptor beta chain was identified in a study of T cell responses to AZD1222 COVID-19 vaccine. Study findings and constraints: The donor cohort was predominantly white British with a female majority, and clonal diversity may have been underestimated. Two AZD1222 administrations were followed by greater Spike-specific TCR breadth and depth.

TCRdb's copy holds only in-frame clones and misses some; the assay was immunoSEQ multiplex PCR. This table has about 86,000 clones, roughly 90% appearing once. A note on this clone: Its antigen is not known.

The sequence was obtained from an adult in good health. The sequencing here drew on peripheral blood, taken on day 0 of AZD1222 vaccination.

CDR3 protein: CASSSRTGEETQYF. The CDR3 DNA follows: TGTGCCAGCAGTTCCCGGACAGGGGAAGAGACCCAGTACTTC. The rearrangement joins TRBV6-5 to TRBJ2-5, with 9 positions matching TRBD1. The CDR3 totals 14 residues. The germline V gene encodes CDR1 MNHEY and CDR2 SVGAGI. V was clipped by 4 bases and J by 3 bases; unmatched bases: 3.